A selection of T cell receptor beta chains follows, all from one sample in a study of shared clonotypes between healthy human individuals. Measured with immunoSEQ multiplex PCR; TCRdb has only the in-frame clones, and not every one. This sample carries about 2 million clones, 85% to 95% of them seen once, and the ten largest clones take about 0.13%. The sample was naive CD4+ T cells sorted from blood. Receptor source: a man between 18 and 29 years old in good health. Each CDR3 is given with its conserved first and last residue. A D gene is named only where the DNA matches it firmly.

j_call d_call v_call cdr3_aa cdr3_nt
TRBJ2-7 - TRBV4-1 CASSQVVDSATPYEQYF TGCGCCAGCAGCCAAGTTGTCGACAGTGCTACCCCCTACGAGCAGTACTTC
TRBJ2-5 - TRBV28 CASNVGTTGHRGETQYF TGTGCCAGCAACGTGGGAACCACAGGGCATAGAGGGGAGACCCAGTACTTC
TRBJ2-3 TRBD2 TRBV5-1 CASSIGTSGGTDTQYF TGCGCCAGCAGCATCGGGACTAGCGGGGGCACAGATACGCAGTATTTT
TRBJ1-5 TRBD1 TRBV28 CASSEDRNQPQHF TGTGCCAGCAGTGAGGACAGGAATCAGCCCCAGCATTTT
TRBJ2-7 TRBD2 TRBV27 CASSAGLAGFYEQYF TGTGCCAGCAGCGCTGGGCTAGCGGGATTCTACGAGCAGTACTTC
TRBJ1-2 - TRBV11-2 CASSLGSGPYGYTF TGTGCCAGCAGCTTAGGGTCGGGACCCTATGGCTACACCTTC
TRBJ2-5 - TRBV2 CASSVFAVKETQYF TGTGCCAGCAGTGTATTCGCGGTTAAAGAGACCCAGTACTTC
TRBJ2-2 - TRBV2 CASSQGGTGELFF TGTGCCAGCAGTCAGGGGGGGACCGGGGAGCTGTTTTTT
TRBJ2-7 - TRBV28 CASSQGREREQYF TGTGCCAGCAGCCAGGGGCGTGAGAGGGAGCAGTACTTC
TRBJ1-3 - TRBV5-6 CASSLYVSGNTIYF TGTGCCAGCAGCTTGTATGTCTCTGGAAACACCATATATTTT
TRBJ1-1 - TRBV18 CASSPPGTMNTEAFF TGTGCCAGCTCACCGCCCGGAACGATGAACACTGAAGCTTTCTTT